The 32 T cell receptor beta chains in this list originate from one sample, sequenced in a study of OX40 agonist ivuxolimab in advanced cancers. Generated by immunoSEQ multiplex PCR, the TCRdb table keeps only in-frame clones and is missing some. The repertoire holds about 58,000 clones, with about four fifths as singletons. This sample comprised CD4+ or CD8+ T cells sorted from blood, obtained in a trial of the OX40 agonist ivuxolimab. The receptor set was obtained from an adult with an advanced solid tumor such as melanoma, head and neck, liver or kidney cancer.

The V gene is TRBV19, the J gene TRBJ1-6; D is uncertain. From germline, CDR1 is LNHDA and CDR2 SQIVND (reference sequence). Trimming pared 4 bases from V and 9 bases from J, leaving 13 bases between. CDR3 length: 14 amino acids. The CDR3, as DNA: TGTGCCAGTAGTAACTCCGAGTTCGGTTCACCCCTCCACTTT. Translation gives CASSNSEFGSPLHF.

The CDR3 sequence is CASRTGTTALGLYGYTF. CDR3 nucleotides: TGTGCCAGCAGAACCGGGACAACCGCTTTAGGTCTCTATGGCTACACCTTC. The chain is built from TRBV28 and TRBJ1-2; D might be TRBD1 (6 bases). V was shortened by 6 bases and J by 4 bases, with 24 bases between the two germline ends. The CDR3 has 17 residues. Germline-derived CDR1 and CDR2 are MDHEN and SYDVKM.

The chain is built from TRBV7-9 and TRBJ2-5; 7 bases map to TRBD2. Losses at the gene ends were 4 bases for V and 1 base for J; bases not matched to a gene: 0. The CDR3 has 13 residues. Germline loops: CDR1 SEHNR, CDR2 FQNEAQ (reference sequence). The CDR3 nucleotides are TGTGCCAGCAGCTCTAGCGGCCAAGAGACCCAGTACTTC. Its translation: CASSSSGQETQYF.

By share of the sample, this clone is medium-sized. The chain joins TRBV9 to TRBJ1-3; D might be TRBD1 (6 bases). The V end was cut by 6 bases, the J end by 0 bases, with 10 bases between. This CDR3 contains 14 residues. The germline V gene encodes CDR1 SGDLS and CDR2 YYNGEE. The DNA for the CDR3 is TGTGCCAGCACCCGGGACACCTCTGGAAACACCATATATTTT. Translating it yields CASTRDTSGNTIYF.

J is TRBJ2-7 and V is TRBV6-5, with 8 bases aligning to TRBD1. The CDR3 contains 15 residues. The V gene end was trimmed by 8 bases and the J gene end by 3 bases; junction bases not matched to a gene: 12. Germline V gene data show CDR1 as MNHEY and CDR2 as SVGAGI. In DNA form, the CDR3 reads TGTGCCAGCGCCCGACAGGGGCCGGGTTTCTACGAGCAGTACTTC. Translated, it gives CASARQGPGFYEQYF.

The V call is TRBV19, the J call TRBJ2-2, with a tentative D call TRBD2 (7 bases). This CDR3 is 15 amino acids long. The germline V and J ends were trimmed by 4 bases and 3 bases, with 12 bases remaining between them. Germline-derived CDR1 and CDR2 are LNHDA and SQIVND (reference sequence). CDR3 sequence: CASSTGGPDTGELFF. The CDR3 coding sequence is TGTGCCAGTAGTACGGGGGGCCCGGACACCGGGGAGCTGTTTTTT.

This chain connects TRBV6-6 to TRBJ1-6; D is unresolved. Trimming removed 0 bases at V and 7 bases at J, with 10 bases between. The CDR3 is made up of 15 amino acids. Germline lookup yields CDR1 MNHNY and CDR2 SVGAGI (reference sequence). The chain's CDR3 is CASSYSKQSNSPLHF. The CDR3 coding sequence is TGTGCCAGCAGTTACTCGAAACAGTCGAATTCACCCCTCCACTTT.

This clone appeared a few times. This chain uses TRBV6-6 with TRBJ2-7, with 9 bases matching TRBD1. The germline gives CDR1 MNHNY, CDR2 SVGAGI (reference sequence). The CDR3 totals 15 residues. V shed 7 bases, J shed 6 bases, and the junction held 13 bases outside the gene matches. CDR3 coding DNA: TGTGCCAGCAAGATTACAGGGGGCCCTCTCCTCGAGCAGTACTTC. Its translation is CASKITGGPLLEQYF.

In DNA form, the CDR3 reads TGTGCCAGCAGCCCCGACCGCTCCTATGGCTACACCTTC. It is translated as CASSPDRSYGYTF. The chain employs TRBV5-6 and TRBJ1-2; D unresolved. Germline values: CDR1 SGHDT, CDR2 YYEEEE. This CDR3 has 13 amino acids. Trimming pared 4 bases from V and 4 bases from J, leaving 11 bases between. Full variable domain (rest looked up from reference TRBV5-6 and TRBJ1-2): DAGVTQSPTHLIKTRGQQVTLRCSPKSGHDTVSWYQQALGQGPQFIFQYYEEEERQRGNFPDRFSGHQFPNYSSELNVNALLLGDSALYLCASSPDRSYGYTFGSGTRLTVV.

This clone was seen a few times. The V gene is TRBV7-9, the J gene TRBJ1-5; D is perhaps TRBD1 (6 bases). The CDR3 runs 15 residues. Trimming pared 1 base from V and 9 bases from J, leaving 16 bases between. Germline V gene lookup returns CDR1 SEHNR and CDR2 FQNEAQ (reference sequence). The CDR3 DNA reads as TGTGCCAGCAGCTTAGGTGGTAGGGGGGATACGCCCCAGCATTTT. Translating it yields CASSLGGRGDTPQHF.

The rearrangement links TRBV30 to TRBJ2-1; D gene uncertain. The CDR3 covers 12 residues. Germline CDR1 is GTSNPN and CDR2 is SVGIG (reference sequence). V lost 3 bases to trimming and J lost 5 bases, with 8 bases between them. As DNA, the CDR3 is TGTGCCTGGAGGTGGAGCGACAATGAGCAGTTCTTC. It codes for CAWRWSDNEQFF.

The rearrangement joins TRBV11-2 to TRBJ2-4; 7 positions agree with TRBD2. The length of the CDR3 is 14 residues. V lost 8 bases to trimming and J lost 1 base; unmatched junction nucleotides: 5. CDR1 and CDR2 from the germline V gene are SGHAT and FQNNGV. The DNA for the CDR3 is TGTGCCAGCCGACCGCGGGGGGCCAAAAACATTCAGTACTTC. Translated: CASRPRGAKNIQYF.

The chain uses TRBV18 and TRBJ2-2, with a tentative D call TRBD1 (6 bases). The V end lost 5 bases, the J end lost 4 bases, and 17 bases lay between the germline ends. The CDR3 totals 16 residues. The germline gives CDR1 KGHSH, CDR2 LQKENI. The CDR3 protein is CASSREIGQITGELFF. The CDR3 DNA reads as TGTGCCAGCTCAAGAGAAATCGGACAGATCACCGGGGAGCTGTTTTTT. The entire variable domain, with the rest obtained from reference TRBV18 and TRBJ2-2, is as follows: NAGVMQNPRHLVRRRGQEARLRCSPMKGHSHVYWYRQLPEEGLKFMVYLQKENIIDESGMPKERFSAEFPKEGPSILRIQQVVRGDSAAYFCASSREIGQITGELFFGEGSRLTVL.

The chain couples TRBV5-1 to TRBJ1-2; TRBD1 matches at 11 bases. Germline loops: CDR1 SGHRS, CDR2 YFSETQ. The CDR3 extends over 14 amino acids. J gave up 4 bases and V 2 bases, and 1 base lay outside the gene matches. This CDR3 is CASSFGQGAYGYTF. CDR3 in DNA: TGCGCCAGCAGCTTTGGACAGGGGGCCTATGGCTACACCTTC. The whole variable domain, filled in from reference TRBV5-1 and TRBJ1-2, reads KAGVTQTPRYLIKTRGQQVTLSCSPISGHRSVSWYQQTPGQGLQFLFEYFSETQRNKGNFPGRFSGRQFSNSRSEMNVSTLELGDSALYLCASSFGQGAYGYTFGSGTRLTVV.

This clone was counted a single time. The J gene is TRBJ2-7, the V gene TRBV19, with TRBD1 matching over 9 bases. This CDR3 is built from 14 residues. Germline assignment: CDR1 LNHDA and CDR2 SQIVND (reference sequence). Trimming cost V 4 bases and J 6 bases; bases outside gene matches: 7. CDR3 in DNA: TGTGCCAGTAGTACCCGACAGGGGGGAAGCGAGCAGTACTTC. Its protein is CASSTRQGGSEQYF.

The chain combines TRBV2 with TRBJ2-7, with 8 bases lining up with TRBD1. The J segment lost 4 bases and the V segment lost 5 bases, leaving 4 bases of the junction unmatched. The CDR3 extends over 13 amino acids. In germline, CDR1 is SNHLY, CDR2 FYNNEI. CDR3 in DNA: TGTGCCAGCAGTCGGACAGGGATATACGAGCAGTACTTC. Translating it yields CASSRTGIYEQYF.

The CDR3 here is CSAGLAAYNEQFF. The CDR3 bases are TGCAGCGCGGGACTAGCGGCTTACAATGAGCAGTTCTTC. The V call is TRBV29-1, the J call TRBJ2-1, with 11 bases matching TRBD2. Germline lookup yields CDR1 SQVTM and CDR2 ANQGSEA. The CDR3 contains 13 residues. V shed 7 bases, J shed 4 bases, and the junction held 3 bases outside the gene matches.

This sequence joins TRBV14 and TRBJ2-7; D unclear. Between the trimmed V and J ends, which lost 0 bases and 5 bases, there was a span of 14 bases. This CDR3 spans 15 amino acids. CDR1 is SGHDN, CDR2 FVKESK, per germline. The CDR3 region has the DNA TGTGCCAGCAGCCAAGAGAGGTACCCTGAGCACGAGCAGTACTTC. Translating gives CASSQERYPEHEQYF.

The sample holds one count of this clone. The chain combines TRBV29-1 with TRBJ2-7, with D hard to call. The V gene's germline CDR1 is SQVTM and CDR2 ANQGSEA. Trimming took off 8 bases at V and 3 bases at J, with 11 bases between the two ends. This CDR3 spans 11 amino acids. CDR3 coding DNA: TGCAGCTCTAAGAATGGCTACGAGCAGTACTTC. It encodes CSSKNGYEQYF.

This clone has just a few counts. The chain links TRBV19 to TRBJ2-1; TRBD2 might be the D (6 bases). This CDR3 spans 17 amino acids. V lost 6 bases and J 4 bases, leaving 22 bases between the germline ends. CDR1 is LNHDA, CDR2 SQIVND, per germline (reference sequence). The chain's CDR3 is CASSRETGGAGYNEQFF. In nucleotides, the CDR3 is TGTGCCAGTAGCCGAGAAACGGGCGGGGCAGGTTACAATGAGCAGTTCTTC.

This sequence joins TRBV6-5 and TRBJ1-4, with D possibly TRBD1 on 5 matching bases. Germline V CDR1 and CDR2: MNHEY, SVGAGI. The V end lost 2 bases, the J end lost 8 bases, and 15 bases lay between the germline ends. This CDR3 is 15 amino acids long. CDR3 coding DNA: TGTGCCAGCAGTTACACCAGGGTAGTGTCAGAAAAACTGTTTTTT. Translated: CASSYTRVVSEKLFF.

This clone was detected a few times. The rearrangement links TRBV30 to TRBJ2-7; 8 positions match TRBD1. The V segment lost 2 bases and the J segment 5 bases; nucleotides outside the gene matches: 17. Germline V gene lookup returns CDR1 GTSNPN and CDR2 SVGIG (reference sequence). This CDR3 is 17 amino acids long. CDR3 nucleotides: TGTGCCTGGAGTATTCCGGGACAGGAACAAGAGAGGGACGAGCAGTACTTC. Its translation: CAWSIPGQEQERDEQYF.

The J gene is TRBJ1-5, the V gene TRBV5-1, with 8 bases matching TRBD1. The CDR3 loop spans 14 amino acids. CDR1 and CDR2 (germline): SGHRS, YFSETQ. Trimming at V came to 1 base and at J to 10 bases, leaving 7 bases not matched to a gene. The CDR3 loop is CASSLTGGKEPQHF. The CDR3 DNA reads as TGCGCCAGCAGCTTGACAGGGGGTAAAGAACCCCAGCATTTT.

This clone was recorded once. The V gene is TRBV27, the J gene TRBJ1-1; weak D call: TRBD1 (5 bases). The germline gives CDR1 MNHEY, CDR2 SMNVEV (reference sequence). The CDR3 loop spans 15 amino acids. Trimming shortened V by 0 bases and J by 5 bases, and 13 bases separated the two germline ends. CDR3 sequence (DNA): TGTGCCAGCAGTTTATCGTACGGGGGTAGAACTGAAGCTTTCTTT. Its protein product is CASSLSYGGRTEAFF.

V gene TRBV25-1 combines with J gene TRBJ1-2; TRBD1 is a possible D gene (5 bases). Trimming pared 8 bases from V and 3 bases from J, leaving 16 bases between. Per the germline V gene, CDR1 is MGHDK and CDR2 is SYGVNS. The CDR3 is made up of 14 amino acids. Here the CDR3 DNA reads TGTGCCAGCTCAGGAGGGGAGGGCTACTATGGCTACACCTTC. The encoded protein is CASSGGEGYYGYTF.

The gene calls are TRBV18 and TRBJ2-5, with TRBD1 matching 7 bases. The germline V gene encodes CDR1 KGHSH and CDR2 LQKENI. The length of the CDR3 is 15 residues. The V and J ends lost 3 bases and 3 bases, in that order; junction bases with no gene match: 7. The CDR3 DNA follows: TGTGCCAGCTCACCCCAAGACAGGGCTGAAGAGACCCAGTACTTC. The encoded protein is CASSPQDRAEETQYF. Full variable domain (remainder filled in from reference TRBV18 and TRBJ2-5): NAGVMQNPRHLVRRRGQEARLRCSPMKGHSHVYWYRQLPEEGLKFMVYLQKENIIDESGMPKERFSAEFPKEGPSILRIQQVVRGDSAAYFCASSPQDRAEETQYFGPGTRLLVL.

The V and J genes are TRBV6-1 and TRBJ1-6; no clear D gene. Germline V gene sequence: CDR1 MNHNS, CDR2 SASEGT. The CDR3 loop spans 13 amino acids. Trimming took 4 bases from V and 7 from J, leaving 8 bases between them. CDR3 nucleotide sequence: TGTGCCAGCAGTGGGCTCGGGAATTCACCCCTCCACTTT. It specifies CASSGLGNSPLHF.

The chain links TRBV7-2 to TRBJ2-5; D is unclear. V lost 5 bases to trimming and J lost 7 bases, with 17 bases between them. CDR3 size: 14 residues. Germline loops: CDR1 SGHTA, CDR2 FQGNSA. CDR3 nucleotide sequence: TGTGCCAGCAGCACGAGAGGCGGCGCCTTGACCCAGTACTTC. Translating it yields CASSTRGGALTQYF.

This chain connects TRBV10-3 to TRBJ2-7; unclear D gene. V lost 4 bases, J lost 4 bases, and 8 bases lay in between. From germline, CDR1 is ENHRY and CDR2 SYGVKD. The CDR3 consists of 12 residues. The CDR3 region has the DNA TGTGCCATCAGTGTTCTGGGATACGAGCAGTACTTC. Translation: CAISVLGYEQYF.

The chain carries TRBV5-1 and TRBJ2-1; D might be TRBD1 (6 bases). Trimming removed 4 bases at V and 1 base at J, with 9 bases between. CDR1 and CDR2 (germline): SGHRS, YFSETQ. The CDR3 runs to 14 residues. CDR3 region: CASSEQGSYNEQFF. As DNA, the CDR3 is TGCGCCAGCAGCGAACAGGGTTCCTACAATGAGCAGTTCTTC.

This clone has more than one count but fewer than ten. This rearrangement joins TRBV30 to TRBJ2-5; 8 bases fit TRBD2. The trim removed 4 bases at V and 5 bases at J, leaving 9 bases unmatched. Germline V gives CDR1 GTSNPN, CDR2 SVGIG (reference sequence). This CDR3 region has 14 residues. CDR3 in amino acids: CAWNLGLGEETQYF. As DNA, the CDR3 is TGTGCCTGGAATCTGGGACTAGGAGAGGAGACCCAGTACTTC.

The chain recombines TRBV5-1 with TRBJ1-2, with D unclear. The CDR3 is 14 amino acids. The germline V and J ends were trimmed by 0 bases and 8 bases, with 14 bases remaining between them. Germline V gene data show CDR1 as SGHRS and CDR2 as YFSETQ. The CDR3 region has the DNA TGCGCCAGCAGCTTGGATTGGGGAACGGGAGGCTACACCTTC. Translation: CASSLDWGTGGYTF.